A selection of T cell receptor beta chains follows, all from one sample in a study of CD8 T cells in ankylosing spondylitis. TCRdb re-analysed the 5' RACE reads in MiXCR, keeping a single row per CDR3 protein. The sample has 750,000 to 850,000 distinct CDR3 sequences; 12% are singletons. Input material: blood, either unsorted or a sorted T cell fraction (not recorded which). All receptors derive from a male donor with ankylosing spondylitis. Both conserved end residues are part of each CDR3. A D gene is named only where the DNA matches it firmly. Size values are once, few and many counts, or a class for expanded clones, and some rows have none.

D gene	clone size	V gene	J gene	CDR3 DNA	CDR3 protein
-	-	TRBV24-1	TRBJ2-1	TGTGCCACCAGTGACCCCTCTGGCTACAATGAGCAGTTCTTC	CATSDPSGYNEQFF
TRBD2	-	TRBV7-3	TRBJ2-1	TGTGCCAGCAGCTTGCAGGGCGGGGGCAATGAGCAGTTCTTC	CASSLQGGGNEQFF
-	-	TRBV18	TRBJ2-7	TGTGCCAGCTCACCCCGAACTCAGAGCTCCTACGAGCAGTACTTC	CASSPRTQSSYEQYF
-	-	TRBV9	TRBJ1-1	TGTGCCAGCAGCGTAGATCCAGGGCAGAACACTGAAGCTTTCTTT	CASSVDPGQNTEAFF
-	few	TRBV30	TRBJ1-2	TGTGCCTTAACGACGGTAACCCCGTCCGGCTACACCTTC	CALTTVTPSGYTF
TRBD2	-	TRBV11-1	TRBJ2-1	TGTGCCAGCAGCTTGGCCCGGGAGGGTGAGCAGTTCTTC	CASSLAREGEQFF
TRBD1	few	TRBV20-1	TRBJ2-7	TGCAGTGCTAGAGGGAGGGACAGGGAGAATTACTTC	CSARGRDRENYF
-	few	TRBV12-3/TRBV12-4	TRBJ2-7	TGTGCCAGCAGTAAGGGTCTCGGCCCCTACGAGCAGTACTTC	CASSKGLGPYEQYF
-	few	TRBV24-1	TRBJ2-1	TGTGCCACCAGTGATTTGGCTCCGGGAGCTTACAATGAGCAGTTCTTC	CATSDLAPGAYNEQFF
TRBD2	-	TRBV10-1	TRBJ2-1	TGCGCCAGCAGTGAAGCGGGAGCTTCCTACAATGAGCAGTTCTTC	CASSEAGASYNEQFF
-	-	TRBV20-1	TRBJ2-3	TGCAGTGCTAGCCCTATAGCGCGAGGAGATACGCAGTATTTT	CSASPIARGDTQYF
-	few	TRBV6-5	TRBJ1-2	TGTGCCAGCAATTCGGGAGGAGGGTATGGCTACACCTTC	CASNSGGGYGYTF
-	-	TRBV7-9	TRBJ1-4	TGTGCCAGCAGCCGGACAGTTGATAATGAAAAACTGTTTTTT	CASSRTVDNEKLFF
-	-	TRBV18	TRBJ2-2	TGTGCCAGCTCACCAACGAGAAACACCGGGGAGCTGTTTTTT	CASSPTRNTGELFF
-	once	TRBV6-5	TRBJ2-7	TGTGCCAGCAGCCGCAAGGGGTACGAGCAGTACTTC	CASSRKGYEQYF
TRBD1	few	TRBV25-1	TRBJ2-7	TGTGCCAGCAACCCGGGACAGGCGGCGGTGCAGTACTTC	CASNPGQAAVQYF
TRBD2	-	TRBV7-2	TRBJ2-7	TGTGCCAGCAGCTTAGAAGGCGGGAGGGCCTACGAGCAGTACTTC	CASSLEGGRAYEQYF
-	many	TRBV20-1	TRBJ2-1	TGCAGTGCTAGCCCAGGAGGTGGTCATGAGCAGTTCTTC	CSASPGGGHEQFF
TRBD1	-	TRBV29-1	TRBJ2-7	TGCAGCGTTGCAACAGGGGAACCCTACGAGCAGTACTTC	CSVATGEPYEQYF
-	few	TRBV24-1	TRBJ2-5	TGTGCCATAGCTGGGGGCCCTCTGGAGACCCAGTACTTC	CAIAGGPLETQYF
TRBD1	-	TRBV7-3	TRBJ2-5	TGTGCCAGCAGCTTAACGAGGACAGGGGGTCAAGAGACCCAGTACTTC	CASSLTRTGGQETQYF
TRBD2	-	TRBV9	TRBJ2-5	TGTGCCAGCACCGCCGGGGGGTACCAAGAGACCCAGTACTTC	CASTAGGYQETQYF
-	many	TRBV6-5	TRBJ2-5	TGTGCCAGCAGTTACTCTTGGGAAGAGACCCAGTACTTC	CASSYSWEETQYF
-	few	TRBV4-2	TRBJ2-7	TGTGCCAGCAGCCAAGTTGTCAGGACTCGAAGCTCCTACGAGCAGTACTTC	CASSQVVRTRSSYEQYF
TRBD1	many	TRBV5-1	TRBJ1-1	TGCGCCAGCAGCTTGGCCTTGGTACAGGGGTCCGAAGCTTTCTTT	CASSLALVQGSEAFF